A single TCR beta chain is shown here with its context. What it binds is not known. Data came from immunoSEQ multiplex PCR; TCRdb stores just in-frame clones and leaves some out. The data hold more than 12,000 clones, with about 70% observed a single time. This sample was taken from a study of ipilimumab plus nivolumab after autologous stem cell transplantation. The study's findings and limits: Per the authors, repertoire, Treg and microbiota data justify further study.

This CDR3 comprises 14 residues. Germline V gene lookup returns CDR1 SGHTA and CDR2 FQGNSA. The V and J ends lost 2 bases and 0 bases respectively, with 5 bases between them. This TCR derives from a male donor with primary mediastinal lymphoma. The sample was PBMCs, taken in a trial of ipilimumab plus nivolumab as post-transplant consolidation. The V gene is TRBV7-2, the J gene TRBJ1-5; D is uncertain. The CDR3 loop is CASSLYDSNQPQHF. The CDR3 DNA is TGTGCCAGCAGCTTATACGATAGCAATCAGCCCCAGCATTTT.